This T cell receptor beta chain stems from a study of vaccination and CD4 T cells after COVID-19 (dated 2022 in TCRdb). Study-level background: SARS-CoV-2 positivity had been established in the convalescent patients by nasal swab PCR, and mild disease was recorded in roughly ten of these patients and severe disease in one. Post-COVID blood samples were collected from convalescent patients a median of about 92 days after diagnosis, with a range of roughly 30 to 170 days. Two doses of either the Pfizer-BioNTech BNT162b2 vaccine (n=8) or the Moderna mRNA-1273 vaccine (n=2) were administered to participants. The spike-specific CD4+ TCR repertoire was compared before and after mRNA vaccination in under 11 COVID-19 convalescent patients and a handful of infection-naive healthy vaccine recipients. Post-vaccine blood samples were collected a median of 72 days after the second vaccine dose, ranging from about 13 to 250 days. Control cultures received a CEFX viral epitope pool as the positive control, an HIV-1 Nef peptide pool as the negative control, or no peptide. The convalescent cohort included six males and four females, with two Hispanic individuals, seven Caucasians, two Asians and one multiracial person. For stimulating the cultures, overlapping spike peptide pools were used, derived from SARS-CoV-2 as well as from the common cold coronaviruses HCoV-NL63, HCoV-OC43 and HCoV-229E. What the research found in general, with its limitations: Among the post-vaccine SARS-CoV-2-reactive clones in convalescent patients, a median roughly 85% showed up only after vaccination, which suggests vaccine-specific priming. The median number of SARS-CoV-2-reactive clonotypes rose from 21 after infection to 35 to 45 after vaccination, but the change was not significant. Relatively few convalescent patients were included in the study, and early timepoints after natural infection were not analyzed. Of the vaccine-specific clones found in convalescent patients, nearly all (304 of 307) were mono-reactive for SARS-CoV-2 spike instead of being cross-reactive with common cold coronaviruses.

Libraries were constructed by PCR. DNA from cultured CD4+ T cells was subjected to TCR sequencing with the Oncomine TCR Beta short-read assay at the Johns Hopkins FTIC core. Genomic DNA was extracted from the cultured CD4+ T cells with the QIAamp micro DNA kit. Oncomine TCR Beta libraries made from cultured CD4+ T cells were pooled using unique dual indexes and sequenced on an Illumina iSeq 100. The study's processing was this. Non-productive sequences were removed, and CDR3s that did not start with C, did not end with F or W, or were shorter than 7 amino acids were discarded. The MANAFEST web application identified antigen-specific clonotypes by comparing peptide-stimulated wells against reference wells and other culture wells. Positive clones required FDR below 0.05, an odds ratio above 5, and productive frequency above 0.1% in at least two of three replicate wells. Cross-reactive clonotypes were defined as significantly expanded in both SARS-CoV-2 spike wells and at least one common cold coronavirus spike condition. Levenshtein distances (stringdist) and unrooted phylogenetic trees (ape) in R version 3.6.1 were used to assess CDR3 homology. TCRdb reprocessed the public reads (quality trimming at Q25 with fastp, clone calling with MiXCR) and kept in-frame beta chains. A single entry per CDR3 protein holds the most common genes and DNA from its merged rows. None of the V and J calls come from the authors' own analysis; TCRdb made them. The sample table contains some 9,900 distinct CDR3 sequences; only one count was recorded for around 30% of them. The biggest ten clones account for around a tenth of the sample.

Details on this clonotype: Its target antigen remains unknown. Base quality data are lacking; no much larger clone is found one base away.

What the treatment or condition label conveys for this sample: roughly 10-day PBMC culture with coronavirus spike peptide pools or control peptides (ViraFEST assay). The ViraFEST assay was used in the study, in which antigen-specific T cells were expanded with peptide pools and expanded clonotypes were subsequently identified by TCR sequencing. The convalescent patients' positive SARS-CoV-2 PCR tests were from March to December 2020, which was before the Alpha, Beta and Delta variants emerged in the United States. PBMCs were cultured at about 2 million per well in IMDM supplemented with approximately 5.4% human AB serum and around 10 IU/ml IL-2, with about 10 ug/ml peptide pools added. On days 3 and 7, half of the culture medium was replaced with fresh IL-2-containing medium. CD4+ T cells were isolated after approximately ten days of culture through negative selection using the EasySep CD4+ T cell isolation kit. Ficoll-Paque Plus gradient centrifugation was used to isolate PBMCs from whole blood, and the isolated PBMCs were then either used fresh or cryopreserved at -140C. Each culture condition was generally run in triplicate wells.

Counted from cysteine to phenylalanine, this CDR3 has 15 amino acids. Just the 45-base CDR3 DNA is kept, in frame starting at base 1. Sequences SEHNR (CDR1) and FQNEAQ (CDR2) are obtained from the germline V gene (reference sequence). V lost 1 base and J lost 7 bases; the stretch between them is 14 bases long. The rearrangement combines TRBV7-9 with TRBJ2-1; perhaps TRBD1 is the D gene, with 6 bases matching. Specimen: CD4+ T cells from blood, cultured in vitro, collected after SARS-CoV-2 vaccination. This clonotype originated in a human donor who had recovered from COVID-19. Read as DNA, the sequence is TGTGCCAGCAGCTTAGGGGTAGGGGGTCGGAATGAGCAGTTCTTC. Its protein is CASSLGVGGRNEQFF.